The rows below give T cell receptor beta chains drawn from one sample of a study of blood T cell repertoires in COVID-19. Sequencing was performed with immunoSEQ multiplex PCR; in TCRdb, only in-frame clones are kept and a portion is missing. The top ten hold under 5.5% of the sample, which has 150,000 to 200,000 clones, over 80% seen once. The material sequenced was peripheral blood. These receptors were obtained from a woman under 40 with acute or convalescent COVID-19. CDR3s include the opening cysteine and the closing phenylalanine or tryptophan.

j_call v_call cdr3_aa
TRBJ2-5 TRBV28 CASSSGGGPRTQYF
TRBJ1-1 TRBV6-5 CASSYAGQRAFF
TRBJ2-7 TRBV29-1 CSAVDRGPPYYEQYF
TRBJ2-1 TRBV6-5 CASSYRASGGINEQFF
TRBJ2-1 TRBV13 CASSQGRERQEQFF
TRBJ1-1 TRBV6-5 CASRPPGGLVEAFF
TRBJ1-3 TRBV7-9 CASSFQSPADTIYF
TRBJ2-2 TRBV19 CASRARGKVGELFF
TRBJ1-6 TRBV5-1 CASSQQTGSGSPLHF
TRBJ1-2 TRBV28 CASSDREGYTF
TRBJ1-2 TRBV12-3/TRBV12-4 CASSVGQHYGYTF
TRBJ2-1 TRBV6-6 CASSLAGTGIPGSYNEQFF
TRBJ2-6 TRBV27 CASSFQGAGGANVLTF
TRBJ1-2 TRBV5-1 CASFPTGPSSGYTF
TRBJ1-5 TRBV27 CASSRDRVGQPQHF
TRBJ1-1 TRBV6-6 CASSYSGDATEAFF
TRBJ1-2 TRBV7-9 CASSPTVIEALPNYGYTF
TRBJ1-1 TRBV18 CASSPGVLNTEAFF
TRBJ2-2 TRBV6-5 CASSYFGTGVAGELFF
TRBJ2-7 TRBV27 CASKALAGISYEQYF
TRBJ2-7 TRBV7-2 CASSLASGGSSYEQYF
TRBJ1-2 TRBV27 CASSPIPGAPNYGYTF
TRBJ1-5 TRBV5-8 CASSSDTRGSNQPQHF
TRBJ2-1 TRBV4-3 CASSQDAAASQAYSNEQFF
TRBJ2-3 TRBV15 CATAHRGKSDTQYF
- TRBV28 CASRTVPHSGAGAYEQYF
TRBJ1-2 TRBV4-2 CASSLDWTGGTSYTF
TRBJ2-6 TRBV2 CASRVDGANVLTF
TRBJ1-5 TRBV5-6 CASSYGQRNQPQHF
TRBJ1-1 TRBV21-1 CALRRLTQGKRTEAFF
TRBJ2-7 TRBV27 CASSRGEEQYF
TRBJ1-5 TRBV6-5 CASSYRGGNQPQHF
TRBJ1-4 TRBV28 CASSSVGQGVSEKLFF
TRBJ1-5 TRBV7-2 CASSSTDNQPQHF
TRBJ2-3 TRBV11-2 CASSLDLAGANTDTQYF
TRBJ1-4 TRBV6-5 CASSYLGGNEKLFF
TRBJ1-6 TRBV19 CASTQGRLTNSPLHF
TRBJ2-1 TRBV28 CASSLIGTGNEQFF
TRBJ1-2 TRBV15 CATSPDRDRYYYGYTF
TRBJ1-2 TRBV6-2/TRBV6-3 CASSYHRDRETFFNYGYTF
TRBJ1-2 TRBV27 CASSLTRTANYGYTF